Listed here are 13 T cell receptor beta chains from one sample, sequenced in a study of human T cells and chemical hapten exposure. TCRdb re-called the RACE reads through MiXCR, storing one row per CDR3 protein. The table lists about 300,000 distinct CDR3 sequences, 5.5% of them singletons. Specified time point: pre-sensitization, week 0. The treatment is: therapeutic diphenylcyclopropenone sensitization with weekly scalp DPC. The sample was whole blood, taken in connection with sensitization to the hapten diphenylcyclopropenone (DPC). All receptors derive from a woman younger than 30 with alopecia areata. Some clones in this sample may be carry-over from other donors' samples.

This clonotype appeared many times. The chain has TRBV1 and TRBJ2-3; TRBD1 is the table's D call, not checked against the DNA. TRBV1 is a pseudogene segment. The length of the CDR3 is 15 residues. The CDR3 DNA is TGCACCAGCTCCCGACTACTCCTCAAAACAGATACGCAGTATTTT. It translates to CTSSRLLLKTDTQYF.

V gene TRBV3-1 combines with J gene TRBJ1-2; tentative D call: TRBD1 (6 bases). Germline-derived CDR1 and CDR2 are LGHDT and YNNKEL (reference sequence). The CDR3 contains 16 residues. V lost 3 bases and J lost 1, with 15 bases in between. CDR3 nucleotides: TGTGCCAGCAGCCAGGGAGGGGGGGGCCATAACTATGGCTACACCTTC. It translates to CASSQGGGGHNYGYTF.

This clonotype has only a few counts. V is TRBV20-1 and J is TRBJ1-1; D possibly corresponds to TRBD1 (6 bases). CDR3 length: 13 amino acids. In germline, CDR1 is DFQATT, CDR2 SNEGSKA (reference sequence). V dropped 5 bases and J dropped 9 bases, with 19 bases sitting between them. CDR3 protein: CSAPQGKGGKAFF. CDR3 sequence (DNA): TGCAGTGCTCCACAGGGTAAGGGAGGAAAAGCTTTCTTT.

V gene TRBV12-3 or TRBV12-4 combines with J gene TRBJ1-1; a weak D match, TRBD1 (5 bases). V shed 8 bases and J shed 10 bases, with 14 bases lying between them. The CDR3 extends over 11 amino acids. CDR3 coding DNA: TGTGCCAGCTTCATGGGGCAGGTAGCTTTCTTT. Protein: CASFMGQVAFF.

The chain links TRBV7-8 to TRBJ1-4; a possible D gene is TRBD1 (6 bases). Germline CDR1 is SGHVS and CDR2 is FQNEAQ. There are 15 residues in the CDR3. V shed 6 bases and J shed 7 bases, with 18 bases lying between them. The CDR3 here is CASRRSGGMGEKLFF. The DNA of the CDR3 is TGTGCCAGCAGACGATCCGGGGGCATGGGTGAAAAACTGTTTTTT.

The V and J genes are TRBV4-2 and TRBJ2-1; no clear D. The CDR3 contains 15 residues. Germline CDR1 and CDR2: LGHNA and YNFKEQ. Between the trimmed V and J ends, which lost 1 base and 2 bases, there was a span of 9 bases. CDR3 region: CASSQGLPTYNEQFF. The CDR3 DNA reads TGTGCCAGCAGCCAAGGACTGCCCACCTACAATGAGCAGTTCTTC.

With regard to this clonotype: This clone may be a read error of a much larger clone one base away. The chain recombines TRBV28 with TRBJ1-4; D gene unclear. The CDR3 covers 12 residues. Germline assignment: CDR1 MDHEN and CDR2 SYDVKM. The CDR3 bases are TGTGCCAGCAGGACTTCTAGAGAAAAACAGTTTTTT. Residues: CASRTSREKQFF. Looking up the rest from reference TRBV28 and TRBJ1-4 gives the full variable domain: DVKVTQSSRYLVKRTGEKVFLECVQDMDHENMFWYRQDPGLGLRLIYFSYDVKMKEKGDIPEGYSVSREKKERFSLILESASTNQTSMYLCASRTSREKQFFGSGTQLSVL.

In this sample, this clonotype turned up many times. The chain links TRBV10-3 to TRBJ2-3; either TRBD1 or TRBD2 may fit D (5 bases each). Trimming left V 6 bases short and J 0 bases short, with 10 bases between. The CDR3 contains 14 residues. Germline V lookup: CDR1 ENHRY, CDR2 SYGVKD. CDR3 nucleotide sequence: TGTGCCATCAGCCCGGGACGGAGCACAGATACGCAGTATTTT. This translates into CAISPGRSTDTQYF.

The chain carries TRBV4-3 and TRBJ2-3; D unresolved. The CDR3 totals 15 residues. The V gene lost 0 bases and the J gene lost 2 bases, with 9 bases spanning the gap. From germline, CDR1 is LGHNA and CDR2 YSLEER. The CDR3 region has the DNA TGCGCCAGCAGCCAAGATAGGCGGTACACAGATACGCAGTATTTT. The encoded protein is CASSQDRRYTDTQYF.

In its sample, this clonotype was seen many times. J is TRBJ2-7 and V is TRBV7-2; no clear D gene. The CDR3 covers 13 residues. The V end was cut by 4 bases, the J end by 3 bases, with 10 bases between. The germline gives CDR1 SGHTA, CDR2 FQGNSA. The CDR3, as DNA: TGTGCCAGCAGCTACGCAGCAATCTACGAGCAGTACTTC. It translates to CASSYAAIYEQYF.

The genes are TRBV6-6 and TRBJ2-7; D gene unclear. The V end lost 4 bases, the J end lost 4 bases, and 8 bases lay between the germline ends. CDR3 length: 12 amino acids. Germline CDR1 MNHNY, CDR2 SVGAGI (reference sequence). In DNA, the CDR3 is TGTGCCAGCAGTTCCGAGGTGTACGAGCAGTACTTC. Its protein product is CASSSEVYEQYF.

This clonotype was seen more than once but under ten times. V is TRBV4-1 and J is TRBJ1-4; D is unclear. The V end was cut by 6 bases, the J end by 4 bases, with 9 bases between. This CDR3 is 13 amino acids long. Germline V gene lookup returns CDR1 MGHRA and CDR2 YSYEKL. The DNA for the CDR3 is TGCGCCAGCAGTCGCGACGGTAATGAAAAACTGTTTTTT. Encoded protein: CASSRDGNEKLFF.

This clonotype came up many times. V and J are TRBV20-1 and TRBJ1-1; tentatively, D is TRBD1 (5 bases). The CDR3 sequence is 13 residues long. V lost 5 bases and J 4 bases, leaving 14 bases between the germline ends. Germline V gives CDR1 DFQATT, CDR2 SNEGSKA (reference sequence). CDR3 coding DNA: TGCAGTGCTGGCGGCGGGGGGGTCACTGAAGCTTTCTTT. Its translation is CSAGGGGVTEAFF.